The 11 T cell receptor beta chains listed next were all sequenced from one sample in a study of response to subunit inactivated influenza vaccine. TCRdb reprocessed the RT-PCR reads via MiXCR and lists one record per CDR3 protein. The sample yields almost 250,000 distinct CDR3 sequences, 12% seen once. Sequencing used non-naive T cells sorted from PBMCs, obtained about 14 days before vaccination. These receptors were obtained from a man aged 50 or older who received an inactivated influenza vaccine.

This clonotype was observed a few times. This chain uses TRBV6-2 or TRBV6-3 with TRBJ2-7; 9 bases match TRBD2. J was trimmed by 9 bases and V by 5 bases; bases with no gene match: 14. The CDR3 consists of 15 residues. Germline V CDR1 and CDR2: MNHEY, SVGEGT. The CDR3 nucleotides read TGTGCCAGCAGTCCCGGGACTAGCCCCCAACAAGTGCAGTACTTC. This gives the protein CASSPGTSPQQVQYF.

This clonotype turned up a few times. The chain recombines TRBV3-1 with TRBJ2-2; unclear D gene. CDR1 and CDR2 (germline): LGHDT, YNNKEL (reference sequence). The CDR3 covers 15 residues. V was clipped by 4 bases and J by 0 bases, with 9 bases between them. The CDR3 loop is CASSPLVTNTGELFF. Here the CDR3 DNA reads TGTGCCAGCAGCCCTTTGGTCACGAACACCGGGGAGCTGTTTTTT.

Ten or more counts support this clonotype. This chain links TRBV7-2 with TRBJ1-1, with a possible D match to TRBD1 (5 bases). The CDR3 has 15 residues. Germline V lookup: CDR1 SGHTA, CDR2 FQGNSA. V shed 3 bases and J shed 1 base, with 12 bases lying between them. The CDR3 spells CASSLAGFSNTEAFF. The CDR3 DNA is TGTGCCAGCAGCTTGGCAGGGTTTTCGAACACTGAAGCTTTCTTT. The variable domain in full, with the rest retrieved from reference TRBV7-2 and TRBJ1-1, is GAGVSQSPSNKVTEKGKDVELRCDPISGHTALYWYRQSLGQGLEFLIYFQGNSAPDKSGLPSDRFSAERTGGSVSTLTIQRTQQEDSAVYLCASSLAGFSNTEAFFGQGTRLTVV.

J is TRBJ2-2 and V is TRBV4-3; D ambiguous. This CDR3 region has 16 residues. Trimming stripped 1 base from V and 0 bases from J, with 9 bases between. The germline gives CDR1 LGHNA, CDR2 YSLEER. DNA of the CDR3: TGCGCCAGCAGCCAAGCGATTGGCGCGAACACCGGGGAGCTGTTTTTT. It codes for CASSQAIGANTGELFF.

This clonotype was seen a few times. The chain recombines TRBV11-2 with TRBJ1-1, with a weak D call TRBD1 (5 bases). The CDR3 spans 13 residues. The V gene lost 1 base and the J gene lost 11 bases, with 14 bases spanning the gap. The germline gives CDR1 SGHAT, CDR2 FQNNGV. In DNA form, the CDR3 reads TGTGCCAGCAGCTTAGCAGACGGGGGTAGGGCTTTCTTT. Amino acid sequence: CASSLADGGRAFF.

The gene calls are TRBV18 and TRBJ2-5, with a weak D call TRBD1 (5 bases). Trimming took 6 bases from V and 4 from J, leaving 12 bases between them. The CDR3 length is 13 residues. The germline V gene encodes CDR1 KGHSH and CDR2 LQKENI. The CDR3 bases are TGTGCCAGCTCCCAACAGGCGACAGAGACCCAGTACTTC. Translated: CASSQQATETQYF.

Ten or more counts support this clonotype. The rearrangement links TRBV7-8 to TRBJ2-1, with 7 bases that match TRBD2. J lost 3 bases, V lost 0 bases, and 11 bases had no gene match. The CDR3 runs 18 residues. Germline CDR1 and CDR2: SGHVS and FQNEAQ. The CDR3 nucleotides read TGTGCCAGCAGCTTAGCGAGGGCTAGCCGGGAGGTCTACAATGAGCAGTTCTTC. Amino acid sequence: CASSLARASREVYNEQFF.

This clonotype appeared many times. The chain combines TRBV4-1 with TRBJ2-3; 7 bases are a match to TRBD1. CDR3 length: 15 amino acids. V lost 3 bases and J lost 0; bases outside the gene matches: 3. The V gene's germline CDR1 is MGHRA and CDR2 YSYEKL. CDR3 protein: CASSHTGDSTDTQYF. The CDR3 DNA sequence: TGCGCCAGCAGCCACACAGGGGACAGCACAGATACGCAGTATTTT.

The table lists this clonotype with a few counts. A much bigger clone sits one base away, suggesting this may be a read error. The chain links TRBV12-3 or TRBV12-4 to TRBJ1-1; 7 bases are a match to TRBD1. CDR3 length: 16 amino acids. The CDR3 here is CASSPGQAWGNTETFF. The CDR3 nucleotides are TGTGCCAGCAGTCCTGGACAGGCCTGGGGGAACACTGAAACTTTCTTT.

This chain joins TRBV18 and TRBJ2-7; 8 bases line up with TRBD1. Germline V gene data show CDR1 as KGHSH and CDR2 as LQKENI. The CDR3 is 16 amino acids. V shed 6 bases and J 0 bases; nucleotides not matched to a gene: 10. Here the CDR3 DNA reads TGTGCCAGCTCGCGAAACCGGGACAGGAGCTCCTACGAGCAGTACTTC. This sequence encodes CASSRNRDRSSYEQYF.

The sample holds a few counts of this clonotype. The genes are TRBV7-2 and TRBJ2-3; TRBD2 might be the D (5 bases). V was pared by 5 bases and J by 2 bases, with 14 bases between. The CDR3 is 15 residues long. Germline V gene lookup returns CDR1 SGHTA and CDR2 FQGNSA. The CDR3: CASSGLGDHTDTQYF. DNA for the CDR3: TGTGCCAGCAGCGGACTCGGAGATCACACAGATACGCAGTATTTT.